The entry that follows covers one T cell receptor beta chain sequence. The antigen remains unidentified. TCRdb reanalysed the reads using MiXCR and keeps one entry per CDR3 protein. The data show hundreds of thousands of distinct CDR3 sequences, roughly 34% seen once. The sample comes from a study of T cell repertoires in cytomegalovirus infection. Study details: CMV epitopes, recently identified HLA-C-restricted and well-studied HLA-B-restricted, were used. Shared public TCR beta signatures pointed to both CMV infection and a matching HLA type.

Study results and caveats: Carriage of CMV together with the relevant HLA was identifiable through cumulative public TCR beta family frequency. There were HLA-C-restricted CMV-specific TCR beta clonotypes dominating the ex vivo response.

The sample in question was cultured PBMCs, obtained from culture after CMV antigen stimulation. The receptor comes from a human donor in good health (CMV status not recorded). Some clones in this sample may be carry-over from other donors' samples.

CDR3 loop: CASTVPRDSYEQYF. In DNA form, the CDR3 reads TGTGCCAGCACCGTCCCGCGGGACTCCTACGAGCAGTACTTC. The rearrangement uses TRBV2 and TRBJ2-7, with D tentatively TRBD2 (6 bases). This CDR3 has 14 amino acids. Germline values: CDR1 SNHLY, CDR2 FYNNEI. V was cut by 7 bases and J by 0 bases, with 13 bases left in between. Together with reference TRBV2 and TRBJ2-7, the CDR3 gives the full variable domain: EPEVTQTPSHQVTQMGQEVILRCVPISNHLYFYWYRQILGQKVEFLVSFYNNEISEKSEIFDDQFSVERPDGSNFTLKIRSTKLEDSAMYFCASTVPRDSYEQYFGPGTRLTVT.